A selection of T cell receptor beta chains follows, all from one sample in a study of T cell responses to AZD1222 COVID-19 vaccine. TCRdb's copy holds only in-frame clones and misses some; the assay was immunoSEQ multiplex PCR. The sample lists approximately 130,000 clones; approximately 86% were seen once. This specimen consisted of peripheral blood, obtained 28 days after the second AZD1222 dose. Receptors originate from an adult who received the AZD1222 COVID-19 vaccine. CDR3s include the opening cysteine and the closing phenylalanine or tryptophan. Each record gives: CDR3 DNA, CDR3 protein, J gene, V gene, D gene, clone size. D genes are given only for firm matches. Expanded clones are given a class, and other clones once, few, many or no size at all.

CDR3nt: TGTGCCAGCAGCGGGTGGGGGGAAACTGAAGCTTTCTTT
CDR3aa: CASSGWGETEAFF
j_gene: TRBJ1-1
v_gene: TRBV7-6
d_gene: .
abundance: .

CDR3nt: TGTGCCAGCAGCCAGATTAGCGGATACTACGAGCAGTACTTC
CDR3aa: CASSQISGYYEQYF
j_gene: TRBJ2-7
v_gene: TRBV3-1/TRBV3-2
d_gene: .
abundance: .

CDR3nt: TGTGCCAGCAGTTTAGGGGTGACTCAGCCCCAGCATTTT
CDR3aa: CASSLGVTQPQHF
j_gene: TRBJ1-5
v_gene: TRBV12-3/TRBV12-4
d_gene: .
abundance: .

CDR3nt: TGTGCCAGCAGTTTTAAGGATAACACTGAAGCTTTCTTT
CDR3aa: CASSFKDNTEAFF
j_gene: TRBJ1-1
v_gene: TRBV27
d_gene: .
abundance: .

CDR3nt: TGCGCCAGCAGTGAGTCGCTGTATGGGGAGCAGTTCTTC
CDR3aa: CASSESLYGEQFF
j_gene: TRBJ2-1
v_gene: TRBV10-1
d_gene: .
abundance: .

CDR3nt: TGTGCCAGCAGTCGGGGTGGGAATTCACCCCTCCACTTT
CDR3aa: CASSRGGNSPLHF
j_gene: TRBJ1-6
v_gene: TRBV9
d_gene: .
abundance: .

CDR3nt: TGTGCCAGTAGTATGGTAGCGGAGAGCTCCTACGAGCAGTACTTC
CDR3aa: CASSMVAESSYEQYF
j_gene: TRBJ2-7
v_gene: TRBV19
d_gene: .
abundance: few

CDR3nt: TGCGCCAGCAGCCAAGCCGTTTCATCCACAATCGACCGCCGGAACACTGAAGCTTTCTTT
CDR3aa: CASSQAVSSTIDRRNTEAFF
j_gene: TRBJ1-1
v_gene: TRBV4-1
d_gene: .
abundance: .

CDR3nt: TGTGCCAGCAGCCGGGCGGGTCTCAATTCACCCCTCCACTTT
CDR3aa: CASSRAGLNSPLHF
j_gene: TRBJ1-6
v_gene: TRBV7-2
d_gene: .
abundance: .

CDR3nt: TGTGCCAGCAGCGCCGCGGAGCGGGGGGGCTACACCTTC
CDR3aa: CASSAAERGGYTF
j_gene: TRBJ1-2
v_gene: TRBV9
d_gene: .
abundance: .

CDR3nt: TGTGCCAGCACCCCATTGAGGGGAGGCAATCAGCCCCAGCATTTT
CDR3aa: CASTPLRGGNQPQHF
j_gene: TRBJ1-5
v_gene: TRBV6-5
d_gene: .
abundance: .

CDR3nt: TGTGCCATCAGTGAGCCGGACAGGGGGCTTGAGCAGTTCTTC
CDR3aa: CAISEPDRGLEQFF
j_gene: TRBJ2-1
v_gene: TRBV10-3
d_gene: TRBD1
abundance: .

CDR3nt: TGTGCCAGCAGGTTCAAGGGCCCGAACACCGGGGAGCTGTTTTTT
CDR3aa: CASRFKGPNTGELFF
j_gene: TRBJ2-2
v_gene: TRBV6-5
d_gene: .
abundance: .

CDR3nt: TGTGCCAGCTCACCCGGGAGGCTCCTGGTCGGCGAGCAGTACTTC
CDR3aa: CASSPGRLLVGEQYF
j_gene: TRBJ2-7
v_gene: TRBV18
d_gene: TRBD2
abundance: .

CDR3nt: TGTGCCAGCAGCTTCTATACCTCCTACGAGCAGTACTTC
CDR3aa: CASSFYTSYEQYF
j_gene: TRBJ2-7
v_gene: TRBV11-3
d_gene: .
abundance: .

CDR3nt: TGTGCCAGTAGTGAGGACAGCGGGATCTTCGTAACCAAAAACATTCAGTACTTC
CDR3aa: CASSEDSGIFVTKNIQYF
j_gene: TRBJ2-4
v_gene: TRBV19
d_gene: .
abundance: .

CDR3nt: TGCAGCGCCCGGCGGGGGACAGTGAACACTGAAGCTTTCTTT
CDR3aa: CSARRGTVNTEAFF
j_gene: TRBJ1-1
v_gene: TRBV29-1
d_gene: TRBD1
abundance: .

CDR3nt: TGTGCCAGCAGCTACAATCTGGACACTGAAGCTTTCTTT
CDR3aa: CASSYNLDTEAFF
j_gene: TRBJ1-1
v_gene: TRBV11-2
d_gene: .
abundance: .

CDR3nt: TGTGCCAGCAGCGACCACACAGATACGCAGTATTTT
CDR3aa: CASSDHTDTQYF
j_gene: TRBJ2-3
v_gene: TRBV9
d_gene: .
abundance: few

CDR3nt: TGCGCCAGCAGCCCCCGGTCGGCGGGGTCCTCCTACGAGCAGTACTTC
CDR3aa: CASSPRSAGSSYEQYF
j_gene: TRBJ2-7
v_gene: TRBV5-1
d_gene: .
abundance: .

CDR3nt: TGTGCCAGCAGCTTCGGGCAGGGCCAAGAGACCCAGTACTTC
CDR3aa: CASSFGQGQETQYF
j_gene: TRBJ2-5
v_gene: TRBV5-6
d_gene: .
abundance: .

CDR3nt: TGTGCCAGCAGCGTAGTCGCCCTACCGAATGGCTACACCTTC
CDR3aa: CASSVVALPNGYTF
j_gene: TRBJ1-2
v_gene: TRBV9
d_gene: .
abundance: .

CDR3nt: TGTGCCAGCAGCGTAGGTGGACTCCAGTATTCACCCCTCCACTTT
CDR3aa: CASSVGGLQYSPLHF
j_gene: TRBJ1-6
v_gene: TRBV9
d_gene: .
abundance: .

CDR3nt: TGTGCCAGCAGTTACTTGGTCTCTGGAAACACCATATATTTT
CDR3aa: CASSYLVSGNTIYF
j_gene: TRBJ1-3
v_gene: TRBV6-2/TRBV6-3
d_gene: .
abundance: .

CDR3nt: TGTGCCAGCAGCCCCGGGACTAGCGGGAGTCAGGATACGCAGTATTTT
CDR3aa: CASSPGTSGSQDTQYF
j_gene: TRBJ2-3
v_gene: TRBV5-4
d_gene: TRBD2
abundance: .

CDR3nt: TGTGCCAGCAGTAACCAATGGCAAGAGGGGGCTAGGGGTGGCTACACCTTC
CDR3aa: CASSNQWQEGARGGYTF
j_gene: TRBJ1-2
v_gene: TRBV28
d_gene: TRBD1
abundance: once

CDR3nt: TGTGCCAGCAGCACACAGTCGAACACTGAAGCTTTCTTT
CDR3aa: CASSTQSNTEAFF
j_gene: TRBJ1-1
v_gene: TRBV7-3
d_gene: .
abundance: .

CDR3nt: TGTGCCAGCCGCGTCAGGGTAGACAATCAGCCCCAGCATTTT
CDR3aa: CASRVRVDNQPQHF
j_gene: TRBJ1-5
v_gene: TRBV2
d_gene: .
abundance: .

CDR3nt: TGTGCCAGCAGCTCAGTCCCGGGACAGGGTTCACCCCTCCACTTT
CDR3aa: CASSSVPGQGSPLHF
j_gene: TRBJ1-6
v_gene: TRBV5-6
d_gene: TRBD1
abundance: .

CDR3nt: TGTGCCATCTCAGGAGGGTCGACTCCTGAAGCTTTCTTT
CDR3aa: CAISGGSTPEAFF
j_gene: TRBJ1-1
v_gene: TRBV10-3
d_gene: .
abundance: .

CDR3nt: TGTGCCAGCAGCGCAAACAGGGGGCGGGAAAAACTGTTTTTT
CDR3aa: CASSANRGREKLFF
j_gene: TRBJ1-4
v_gene: TRBV6-5
d_gene: TRBD1
abundance: .

CDR3nt: TGTGCCATCAGGGGGAGTATCGACAGGAGCTCCTACGAGCAGTACTTC
CDR3aa: CAIRGSIDRSSYEQYF
j_gene: TRBJ2-7
v_gene: TRBV10-3
d_gene: .
abundance: .

CDR3nt: TGTGCCAGCAGCCTCGAGGCCCCAGATACGCAGTATTTT
CDR3aa: CASSLEAPDTQYF
j_gene: TRBJ2-3
v_gene: TRBV7-3
d_gene: .
abundance: .

CDR3nt: TGTGCCAGCAACCTTGGGACAGGGGATCACTATGGCTACACCTTC
CDR3aa: CASNLGTGDHYGYTF
j_gene: TRBJ1-2
v_gene: TRBV7-2
d_gene: TRBD1
abundance: .

CDR3nt: TGTGCCAGCAGCTTGGGAAACACCATATATTTT
CDR3aa: CASSLGNTIYF
j_gene: TRBJ1-3
v_gene: TRBV3-1/TRBV3-2
d_gene: .
abundance: .

CDR3nt: TGTGCCAGCACCCGGACAGTGCCCTCTAACTATGGCTACACCTTC
CDR3aa: CASTRTVPSNYGYTF
j_gene: TRBJ1-2
v_gene: TRBV2
d_gene: .
abundance: .

CDR3nt: TGTGCCAGCAGCCATGGAACGGGGAAGGACTCTGGGGCCAACGTCCTGACTTTC
CDR3aa: CASSHGTGKDSGANVLTF
j_gene: TRBJ2-6
v_gene: TRBV3-1/TRBV3-2
d_gene: .
abundance: .

CDR3nt: TGTGCCAGCAGCCCAGGGTTCGCGACTGGAAACACCATATATTTT
CDR3aa: CASSPGFATGNTIYF
j_gene: TRBJ1-3
v_gene: TRBV5-6
d_gene: .
abundance: .

CDR3nt: TGTGCCAGCAGTTACTCTGGACCGGTCTCCTACAATGAGCAGTTCTTC
CDR3aa: CASSYSGPVSYNEQFF
j_gene: TRBJ2-1
v_gene: TRBV6-5
d_gene: .
abundance: .

CDR3nt: TGTGCCAGTAGTATAGGGAGGGAGTCCGAGCAGTACTTC
CDR3aa: CASSIGRESEQYF
j_gene: TRBJ2-7
v_gene: TRBV19
d_gene: .
abundance: .

CDR3nt: TGTGCCAGCAGTGACAGGGGGATTGGGCCCCTCCACTTT
CDR3aa: CASSDRGIGPLHF
j_gene: TRBJ1-6
v_gene: TRBV3-1/TRBV3-2
d_gene: TRBD1
abundance: .

CDR3nt: TGTGCCAGCAGCCTACAGGGCACTGAAGCTTTCTTT
CDR3aa: CASSLQGTEAFF
j_gene: TRBJ1-1
v_gene: TRBV5-8
d_gene: .
abundance: .

CDR3nt: TGTGCTAGTGCCCACGCCCAGGAGGAGACCCAGTACTTC
CDR3aa: CASAHAQEETQYF
j_gene: TRBJ2-5
v_gene: TRBV12-5
d_gene: .
abundance: .

CDR3nt: TGTGCCAGCAGCTTCCAGGACACCGATAATTCACCCCTCCACTTT
CDR3aa: CASSFQDTDNSPLHF
j_gene: TRBJ1-6
v_gene: TRBV7-9
d_gene: .
abundance: .

CDR3nt: TGTGCCAGCAGCCGAGTCCTACGTCAGCCCCAGCATTTT
CDR3aa: CASSRVLRQPQHF
j_gene: TRBJ1-5
v_gene: TRBV7-9
d_gene: .
abundance: .

CDR3nt: TGTGCCAGCAGTCAGGGGAATAATTCACCCCTCCACTTT
CDR3aa: CASSQGNNSPLHF
j_gene: TRBJ1-6
v_gene: TRBV6-5
d_gene: .
abundance: .

CDR3nt: TGTGCCAGCACCGTAAACAGGGGTGAAAAACTGTTTTTT
CDR3aa: CASTVNRGEKLFF
j_gene: TRBJ1-4
v_gene: TRBV27
d_gene: TRBD1
abundance: few

CDR3nt: TGTGCCAGCAGCTTAATAGGGACCGGGACTAGCGGTTTCACAGATACGCAGTATTTT
CDR3aa: CASSLIGTGTSGFTDTQYF
j_gene: TRBJ2-3
v_gene: TRBV7-3
d_gene: TRBD2
abundance: few

CDR3nt: TGCAGCGTGGGGACTAGAACGGTGGGAGAGCAGTACTTC
CDR3aa: CSVGTRTVGEQYF
j_gene: TRBJ2-7
v_gene: TRBV29-1
d_gene: TRBD2
abundance: .

CDR3nt: TGTGCCAGCACTCACGGGGGGGCGACTGAAGCTTTCTTT
CDR3aa: CASTHGGATEAFF
j_gene: TRBJ1-1
v_gene: TRBV7-9
d_gene: .
abundance: .

CDR3nt: TGTGCCAGTAGCCAATACATCGGAGGCTACACCTTC
CDR3aa: CASSQYIGGYTF
j_gene: TRBJ1-2
v_gene: TRBV19
d_gene: .
abundance: .

CDR3nt: TGTGCCAGCAGTGAAGAGGGCAGGGGAAGCACTGAAGCTTTCTTT
CDR3aa: CASSEEGRGSTEAFF
j_gene: TRBJ1-1
v_gene: TRBV6-1
d_gene: .
abundance: .

CDR3nt: TGTGCCAGCAGTTACGATGTCGGGAGGAGCCCTTATGGCTACACCTTC
CDR3aa: CASSYDVGRSPYGYTF
j_gene: TRBJ1-2
v_gene: TRBV6-2/TRBV6-3
d_gene: .
abundance: .

CDR3nt: TGTGCCAGCAGCCCACAGGGGGCCATCACCGGGGAGCTGTTTTTT
CDR3aa: CASSPQGAITGELFF
j_gene: TRBJ2-2
v_gene: TRBV7-2
d_gene: TRBD1
abundance: .

CDR3nt: TGTGCCAGCTCCATAAGGACAGGGAAGAACACTGAAGCTTTCTTT
CDR3aa: CASSIRTGKNTEAFF
j_gene: TRBJ1-1
v_gene: TRBV18
d_gene: TRBD1
abundance: .